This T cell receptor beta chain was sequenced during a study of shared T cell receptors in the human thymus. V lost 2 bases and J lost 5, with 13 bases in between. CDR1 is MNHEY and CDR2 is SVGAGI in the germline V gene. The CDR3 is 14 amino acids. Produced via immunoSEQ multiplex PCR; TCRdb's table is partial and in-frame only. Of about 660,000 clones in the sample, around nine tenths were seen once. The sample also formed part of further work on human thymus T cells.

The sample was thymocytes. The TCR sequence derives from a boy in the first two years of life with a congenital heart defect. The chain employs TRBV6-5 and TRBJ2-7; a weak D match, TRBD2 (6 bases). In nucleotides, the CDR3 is TGTGCCAGCAGTTACGGCGGGGTATCTGACGAGCAGTACTTC. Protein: CASSYGGVSDEQYF.